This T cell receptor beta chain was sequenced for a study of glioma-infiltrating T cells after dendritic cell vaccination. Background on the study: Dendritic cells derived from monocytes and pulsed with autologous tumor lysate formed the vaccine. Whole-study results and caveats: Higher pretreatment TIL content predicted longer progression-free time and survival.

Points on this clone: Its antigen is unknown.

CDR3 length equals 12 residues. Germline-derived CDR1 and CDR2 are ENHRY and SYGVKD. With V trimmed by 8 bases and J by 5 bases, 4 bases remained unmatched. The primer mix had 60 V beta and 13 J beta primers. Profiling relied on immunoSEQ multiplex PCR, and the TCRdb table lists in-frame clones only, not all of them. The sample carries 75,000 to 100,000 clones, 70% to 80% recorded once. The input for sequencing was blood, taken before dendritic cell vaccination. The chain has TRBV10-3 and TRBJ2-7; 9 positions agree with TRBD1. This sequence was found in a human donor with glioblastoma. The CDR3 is CAIRDRVDEQYF. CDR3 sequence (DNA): TGTGCCATCCGGGACAGGGTCGACGAGCAGTACTTC.